This T cell receptor (beta chain) was retrieved from a study of T cell responses to AZD1222 COVID-19 vaccine. With 3 bases removed from V and 5 bases from J, the gap between germline ends came to 8 bases. The CDR3 totals 13 residues. Per germline, CDR1 MNHNS and CDR2 SASEGT. The repertoire was sequenced with immunoSEQ multiplex PCR; TCRdb's copy has only in-frame clones and lacks some. This repertoire shows approximately 120,000 clones, about 89% found once; its top ten account for less than 4.5%. The chain couples TRBV6-1 to TRBJ1-5; weak D call: TRBD1 (5 bases). Sequenced material: peripheral blood, taken 28 days after the second AZD1222 dose. The sequence came from an adult who received the AZD1222 COVID-19 vaccine. CDR3 in amino acids: CASSDRGHQPQHF. The CDR3 bases are TGTGCCAGCAGTGATAGGGGCCATCAGCCCCAGCATTTT.